One and the same sample provided the 10 T cell receptor beta chains below, sequenced in a study of tissue T cells after allogeneic stem cell transplantation. Profiling relied on immunoSEQ multiplex PCR, and the TCRdb table lists in-frame clones only, not all of them. Of some 1,500 clones listed, about 65% were seen once; the top ten hold around 34%. Sequencing used spleen tissue, obtained at autopsy. These receptors were obtained from an older male patient with steroid-refractory graft-versus-host disease after an allogeneic stem cell transplant. Some T cells may have come from the graft donor.

The chain carries TRBV5-1 and TRBJ2-7; D unclear. Trimming pared 1 base from V and 0 bases from J, leaving 8 bases between. The CDR3 is 14 residues long. CDR1 and CDR2 (germline): SGHRS, YFSETQ. CDR3 in DNA: TGCGCCAGCAGCTTGACGCAGGCCTCCTACGAGCAGTACTTC. Its protein product is CASSLTQASYEQYF. Variable domain in full (rest from reference TRBV5-1 and TRBJ2-7): KAGVTQTPRYLIKTRGQQVTLSCSPISGHRSVSWYQQTPGQGLQFLFEYFSETQRNKGNFPGRFSGRQFSNSRSEMNVSTLELGDSALYLCASSLTQASYEQYFGPGTRLTVT.

By share, this clone ranks as large. The sample contains more than one DNA sequence encoding this CDR3. This chain joins TRBV11-2 and TRBJ2-5; D is undetermined. Germline V lookup: CDR1 SGHAT, CDR2 FQNNGV. V lost 0 bases and J 5 bases, leaving 4 bases between the germline ends. The CDR3 consists of 12 residues. DNA for the CDR3: TGTGCCAGCAGCTTAGAGTCCGAGACCCAGTACTTC. It translates to CASSLESETQYF. Together with reference TRBV11-2 and TRBJ2-5, the CDR3 gives the full variable domain: EAGVAQSPRYKIIEKRQSVAFWCNPISGHATLYWYQQILGQGPKLLIQFQNNGVVDDSQLPKDRFSAERLKGVDSTLKIQPAKLEDSAVYLCASSLESETQYFGPGTRLLVL.

With respect to this clone: This probably arose from a read error, given a far larger clone one base away. The chain uses TRBV5-6 and TRBJ2-5; 8 bases line up with TRBD2. The trim removed 0 bases at V and 4 bases at J, leaving 5 bases unmatched. Germline V gene sequence: CDR1 SGHDT, CDR2 YYEEEE. This CDR3 has 15 residues. CDR3 in DNA: TGTGCCAGCAGCTTGGCGGCCGGGGGGGGAGAGACCCAGTACTTC. It specifies CASSLAAGGGETQYF.

This chain uses TRBV7-2 with TRBJ2-5; 9 bases align to TRBD1. Losses at the gene ends were 5 bases for V and 5 bases for J; bases not matched to a gene: 9. The CDR3 is 15 amino acids. Germline CDR1 reads SGHTA; CDR2 reads FQGNSA. In DNA, the CDR3 is TGTGCCAGCAGCCGCGCCGGGACAGGGCCTGAGACCCAGTACTTC. Translation gives CASSRAGTGPETQYF.

The chain uses TRBV12-3 or TRBV12-4 and TRBJ2-1; D remains ambiguous. V shed 0 bases and J shed 10 bases, with 10 bases lying between them. The CDR3 length is 13 residues. The CDR3 DNA is TGTGCCAGCAGTTTAGCAGGGCCGCGAGAGCAGTTCTTC. This gives the protein CASSLAGPREQFF.

This clone was observed once. The chain carries TRBV6-5 and TRBJ2-7, with D perhaps being TRBD1 or TRBD2 (5 bases each). Trimming took 2 bases from V and 4 from J, leaving 12 bases between them. The germline V gene has CDR1 MNHEY and CDR2 SVGAGI. The CDR3 loop spans 14 amino acids. This CDR3 reads CASSYGKGSYEQYF. CDR3 in DNA: TGTGCCAGCAGTTACGGCAAGGGGAGTTACGAGCAGTACTTC.

The chain joins TRBV7-8 to TRBJ1-5, with D possibly matching TRBD1 (6 bases). The CDR3 covers 15 residues. Trimming removed 3 bases from V and 3 bases from J, with 12 bases in between. The germline gives CDR1 SGHVS, CDR2 FQNEAQ. The CDR3 nucleotides read TGTGCCAGCAGCTTCTCAGGGGTCCCCAATCAGCCCCAGCATTTT. Amino acid sequence: CASSFSGVPNQPQHF. Filled out from reference TRBV7-8 and TRBJ1-5, the complete variable domain reads GAGVSQSPRYKVAKRGQDVALRCDPISGHVSLFWYQQALGQGPEFLTYFQNEAQLDKSGLPSDRFFAERPEGSVSTLKIQRTQQEDSAVYLCASSFSGVPNQPQHFGDGTRLSIL.

The DNA for the CDR3 is TGTGCCAGCAGTGAACGGCAGGGGGCGAAGACCCAGTACTTC. This codes for CASSERQGAKTQYF. This rearrangement joins TRBV2 to TRBJ2-5; 8 nucleotides match TRBD1. This CDR3 is built from 14 residues. CDR1 SNHLY and CDR2 FYNNEI come from the germline V gene. After removal of 2 bases from V and 6 bases from J, the junction contained 5 bases not matched to a gene.

In this sample, this clone turned up a few times. The J gene is TRBJ2-2, the V gene TRBV10-2; 10 bases map to TRBD2. V was clipped by 4 bases and J by 6 bases; unmatched bases: 8. The length of the CDR3 is 16 residues. Per the germline V gene, CDR1 is WSHSY and CDR2 is SAAADI. The CDR3 sequence is CASSASGGSSPGELFF. CDR3 sequence (DNA): TGCGCCAGCAGTGCTAGCGGGGGATCGTCCCCCGGGGAGCTGTTTTTT.

Worth noting for this clone: A read error is likely here: a far larger clone is one base away. The identical CDR3 is also encoded by other nucleotide sequences in the sample. The rearrangement links TRBV5-6 to TRBJ2-5; 8 nucleotides match TRBD2. Germline V gene sequence: CDR1 SGHDT, CDR2 YYEEEE. The CDR3 consists of 15 residues. The CDR3 DNA follows: TGTGCCCGCAGCTTGGTGGCCGGGGGGGGCGAGACCCAGTACTTC. It specifies CARSLVAGGGETQYF.